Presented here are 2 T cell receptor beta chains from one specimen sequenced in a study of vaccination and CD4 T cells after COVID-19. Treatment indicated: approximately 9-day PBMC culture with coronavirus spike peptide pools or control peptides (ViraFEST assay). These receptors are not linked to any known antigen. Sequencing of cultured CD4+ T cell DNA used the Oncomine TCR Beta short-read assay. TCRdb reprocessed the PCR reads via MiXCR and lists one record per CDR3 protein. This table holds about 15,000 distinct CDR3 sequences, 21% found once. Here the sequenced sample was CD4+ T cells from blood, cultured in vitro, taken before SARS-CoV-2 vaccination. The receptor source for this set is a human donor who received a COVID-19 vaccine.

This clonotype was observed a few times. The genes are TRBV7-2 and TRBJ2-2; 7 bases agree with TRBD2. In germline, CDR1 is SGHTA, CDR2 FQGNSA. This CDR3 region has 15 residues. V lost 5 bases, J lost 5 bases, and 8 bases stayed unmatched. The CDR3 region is CASSLTSAGTGELFF. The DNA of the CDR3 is TGTGCCAGCAGCCTAACTAGCGCGGGGACCGGGGAGCTGTTTTTT.

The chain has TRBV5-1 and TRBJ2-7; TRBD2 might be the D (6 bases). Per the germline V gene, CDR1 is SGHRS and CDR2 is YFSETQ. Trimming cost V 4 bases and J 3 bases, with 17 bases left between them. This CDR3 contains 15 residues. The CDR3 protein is CASSPYDGSFYEQYF. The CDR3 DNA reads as TGCGCCAGCAGCCCTTACGACGGGAGCTTCTACGAGCAGTACTTC.